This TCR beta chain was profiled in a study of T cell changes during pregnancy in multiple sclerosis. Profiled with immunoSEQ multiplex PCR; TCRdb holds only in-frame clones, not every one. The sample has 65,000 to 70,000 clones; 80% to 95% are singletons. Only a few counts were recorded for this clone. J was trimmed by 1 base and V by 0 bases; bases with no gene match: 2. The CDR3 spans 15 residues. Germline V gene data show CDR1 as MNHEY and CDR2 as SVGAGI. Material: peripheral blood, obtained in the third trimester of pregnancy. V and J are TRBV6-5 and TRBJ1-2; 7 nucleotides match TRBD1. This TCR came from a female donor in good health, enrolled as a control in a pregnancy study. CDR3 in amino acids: CASSYSTGINYGYTF. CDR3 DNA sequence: TGTGCCAGCAGTTACTCGACAGGGATTAACTATGGCTACACCTTC.